This is a list of T cell receptor beta chains from one sample in a study. From the 5' RACE reads, TCRdb called clonotypes with MiXCR, one entry per CDR3 protein. The profile shows over 55,000 distinct CDR3 sequences, about 31% of them singletons. Sequenced material: tumor-infiltrating naive CD4+ T cells sorted from the breast tumor. These receptors originate from a female donor with breast cancer. The CDR3 runs from the conserved cysteine through the conserved F or W. A D gene is named only where the DNA matches it firmly. The listing skips clone size in some rows; elsewhere it reads once, few, many or a size class.

medium-sized	TRBV5-1	TRBJ2-3	TRBD1	CASSSTGATDTQYF	TGCGCCAGCAGCTCAACAGGGGCGACAGATACGCAGTATTTT
few	TRBV6-6	TRBJ1-2	TRBD1	CASSITGDGYTF	TGTGCCAGCAGCATTACAGGGGACGGCTACACCTTC
.	TRBV12-3/TRBV12-4	TRBJ1-6	.	CASSSRMRSSSPLHF	TGTGCCAGCAGTTCCAGGATGAGGAGTAGCTCACCCCTCCACTTT
.	TRBV9	TRBJ2-3	TRBD2	CASSVGSSGSTDTQYF	TGTGCCAGCAGCGTAGGAAGTAGCGGGAGCACAGATACGCAGTATTTT
.	TRBV7-2	TRBJ2-5	.	CASSLGGSQETQYF	TGTGCCAGCAGCTTGGGCGGATCACAAGAGACCCAGTACTTC
many	TRBV27	TRBJ2-1	TRBD2	CASSFRRGDYNEQFF	TGTGCCAGCAGTTTCCGGCGGGGGGACTACAATGAGCAGTTCTTC
.	TRBV12-3/TRBV12-4	TRBJ2-2	.	CASSPRGAGELFF	TGTGCCAGCAGTCCGAGAGGCGCCGGGGAGCTGTTTTTT
.	TRBV7-9	TRBJ1-1	.	CASSPRQRKNTEAFF	TGTGCCAGCAGCCCACGACAGAGAAAAAACACTGAAGCTTTCTTT
.	TRBV30	TRBJ1-2	TRBD1	CAWEGQGSNYGYTF	TGTGCCTGGGAAGGACAGGGATCGAACTATGGCTACACCTTC
.	TRBV5-1	TRBJ2-3	.	CASSPRLGTDTQYF	TGCGCCAGCAGCCCACGTCTGGGAACAGATACGCAGTATTTT
.	TRBV7-2	TRBJ2-1	TRBD2	CASRKRGDNEQFF	TGTGCCAGCAGGAAGCGGGGGGACAATGAGCAGTTCTTC
.	TRBV5-1	TRBJ1-5	.	CASSSGSTARDQPQHF	TGCGCCAGCAGCTCGGGATCGACAGCCAGGGATCAGCCCCAGCATTTT
.	TRBV12-3/TRBV12-4	TRBJ1-2	.	CASSFGSYGYTF	TGTGCCAGCAGTTTTGGAAGCTATGGCTACACCTTC
few	TRBV3-1	TRBJ2-3	TRBD2	CASSQDTSADTQYF	TGTGCCAGCAGCCAAGATACTAGCGCAGATACGCAGTATTTT
.	TRBV20-1	TRBJ2-3	TRBD2	CSARVGLAGFTDTQYF	TGCAGTGCTAGAGTGGGACTAGCGGGATTTACAGATACGCAGTATTTT
.	TRBV29-1	TRBJ1-2	.	CSVDDRGYTF	TGCAGCGTTGATGACAGGGGCTACACCTTC
.	TRBV10-3	TRBJ1-2	.	CAISEPEKGFYGYTF	TGTGCCATCAGTGAGCCCGAGAAGGGGTTCTATGGCTACACCTTC
.	TRBV11-1	TRBJ2-3	.	CASNLGPSFGTQYF	TGTGCCAGCAACCTGGGCCCTAGCTTCGGTACGCAGTATTTT
many	TRBV5-1	TRBJ1-1	.	CASSLVGGSYTEAFF	TGCGCCAGCAGCTTGGTAGGGGGGTCATACACTGAAGCTTTCTTT
few	TRBV7-2	TRBJ1-2	.	CASSGEGGNYGYTF	TGTGCCAGCAGCGGGGAGGGCGGTAACTATGGCTACACCTTC
.	TRBV2	TRBJ2-2	TRBD2	CAGRGLAGNAGELFF	TGTGCCGGCCGAGGACTAGCGGGAAATGCCGGGGAGCTGTTTTTT
.	TRBV15	TRBJ2-6	TRBD1	CATSRQTGVGANVLTF	TGTGCCACCAGCAGACAGACAGGGGTTGGGGCCAACGTCCTGACTTTC
few	TRBV9	TRBJ1-6	.	CASSVRSYNSPLHF	TGTGCCAGCAGCGTAAGGTCCTATAATTCACCCCTCCACTTT
.	TRBV6-2/TRBV6-3	TRBJ2-7	.	CASSSPCTSEQYF	TGTGCCAGCAGTTCCCCCTGCACTTCCGAGCAGTACTTC
.	TRBV7-3	TRBJ2-1	.	CASSLGADNEQFF	TGTGCCAGCAGCCTGGGGGCCGACAATGAGCAGTTCTTC
many	TRBV7-2	TRBJ2-7	.	CASSPGGGQGSYEQYF	TGTGCCAGCAGCCCCGGGGGGGGACAGGGCTCCTACGAGCAGTACTTC
few	TRBV13	TRBJ1-2	.	CASSFREGVYGYTF	TGTGCCAGCAGCTTTAGGGAGGGCGTCTATGGCTACACCTTC
.	TRBV6-5	TRBJ1-2	TRBD1	CASSQGEDGYTF	TGTGCCAGCAGCCAGGGGGAGGATGGCTACACCTTC
.	TRBV2	TRBJ2-7	.	CANRRDGYEQYF	TGTGCCAATAGGAGGGACGGCTACGAGCAGTACTTC
.	TRBV28	TRBJ1-2	.	CASSQGQVYGYTF	TGTGCCAGCAGTCAAGGACAAGTATATGGCTACACCTTC
.	TRBV7-2	TRBJ1-1	.	CTSSFRTGGFEAFF	TGTACCAGCAGCTTCCGGACCGGAGGGTTTGAAGCTTTCTTT
many	TRBV5-1	TRBJ2-6	TRBD1	CASTRDRVSGANVLTF	TGCGCCAGCACCCGGGACAGGGTATCTGGGGCCAACGTCCTGACTTTC
.	TRBV12-3/TRBV12-4	TRBJ2-5	TRBD2	CASSSTGTSGPETQYF	TGTGCCAGCAGTTCCACCGGGACTAGCGGACCGGAGACCCAGTACTTC
few	TRBV4-3	TRBJ1-3	.	CASSQDPLSGNTIYF	TGCGCCAGCAGCCAAGATCCCCTCTCTGGAAACACCATATATTTT
.	TRBV4-1	TRBJ1-1	TRBD1	CASSPSGQGMMNTEAFF	TGCGCCAGCAGCCCGTCGGGACAGGGTATGATGAACACTGAAGCTTTCTTT
.	TRBV5-5	TRBJ2-7	.	CASSAIWGSGSERYF	.
many	TRBV5-1	TRBJ1-1	TRBD1	CASTSRDSTTEAFF	TGCGCCAGTACTTCAAGGGACAGCACGACAGAAGCTTTCTTT
.	TRBV12-3/TRBV12-4	TRBJ2-3	TRBD2	CAGSFSGPGVDTQYF	TGTGCCGGCAGTTTTAGCGGGCCCGGGGTGGATACGCAGTATTTT
many	TRBV20-1	TRBJ1-1	.	CSASRGGDTEAFF	TGCAGTGCTAGTCGGGGCGGGGACACTGAAGCTTTCTTT
many	TRBV4-2	TRBJ2-1	.	CASSRDWNEQFF	TGTGCCAGCAGCCGGGACTGGAATGAGCAGTTCTTC
many	TRBV2	TRBJ1-1	.	CASLLDMNTEAFF	TGTGCCAGCCTCCTGGACATGAACACTGAAGCTTTCTTT
few	TRBV5-4	TRBJ2-3	.	CASSLGGKGTDTQYF	TGTGCCAGCAGCTTGGGCGGGAAGGGCACAGATACGCAGTATTTT
few	TRBV7-6	TRBJ2-7	.	CASSPRPFIGEQYF	TGTGCCAGCAGCCCGCGACCCTTTATCGGCGAGCAGTACTTC
.	TRBV2	TRBJ2-7	.	CASSELLGAGQYF	TGTGCCAGCAGTGAACTCTTGGGGGCGGGGCAGTACTTC
.	TRBV29-1	TRBJ2-1	.	CSVESGTAALREQFF	TGCAGCGTTGAAAGTGGGACGGCCGCTTTGAGGGAGCAGTTCTTC
few	TRBV20-1	TRBJ1-2	.	CSATSPGVVYGYTF	TGCAGTGCTACGTCCCCAGGGGTTGTCTATGGCTACACCTTC
few	TRBV6-5	TRBJ1-5	TRBD1	CASRGQGLGEPQHF	TGTGCCAGCAGAGGACAGGGATTGGGTGAGCCCCAGCATTTT
.	TRBV6-2/TRBV6-3	TRBJ2-7	.	CASSYGPGEANYEQYF	TGTGCCAGCAGTTACGGACCGGGAGAGGCGAACTACGAGCAGTACTTC
.	TRBV28	TRBJ1-2	TRBD1	CASSSEQGATLNYGYTF	TGTGCCAGCAGTTCAGAACAGGGGGCCACCCTTAACTATGGCTACACCTTC
few	TRBV7-3	TRBJ2-1	.	CASSFWASVNEQFF	TGTGCCAGCAGCTTTTGGGCTAGCGTAAATGAGCAGTTCTTC
.	TRBV7-2	TRBJ2-7	.	CASSLERAGVSEQYF	TGTGCCAGCAGCTTAGAAAGGGCAGGTGTGTCCGAGCAGTACTTC
.	TRBV4-1	TRBJ2-1	TRBD2	CASSPDPSGSYNEQFF	TGCGCCAGCAGCCCAGATCCTAGCGGTTCCTACAATGAGCAGTTCTTC
.	TRBV6-5	TRBJ2-5	TRBD2	CVSSYGTSAGGKETQYF	TGTGTCAGCAGTTACGGGACTAGCGCAGGAGGGAAGGAGACCCAGTACTTC
many	TRBV4-1	TRBJ1-4	.	CASSQVAGANEKLFF	TGCGCCAGCAGCCAAGTAGCAGGGGCTAATGAAAAACTGTTTTTT
few	TRBV6-1	TRBJ1-2	TRBD1	CASSEGEGAREGYTF	TGTGCCAGCAGTGAAGGAGAGGGGGCGCGTGAAGGCTACACCTTC
.	TRBV6-9	TRBJ1-5	.	CASSYCNRGPSRNQPQHF	TGTGCCAGCAGTTACTGCAACCGGGGACCTTCACGCAATCAGCCCCAGCATTTT
few	TRBV20-1	TRBJ2-3	TRBD2	CSAIRGLAGGIDTQYF	TGCAGTGCCATACGGGGACTAGCGGGGGGTATAGATACGCAGTATTTT
.	TRBV6-5	TRBJ1-4	.	CTSAFRRDVEKLFF	TGTACCAGCGCCTTCCGCAGGGATGTAGAAAAACTGTTTTTT
.	TRBV28	TRBJ2-1	.	CASSRLGGRNEQFF	TGTGCCAGCAGCCGACTAGGGGGGAGGAATGAGCAGTTCTTC